Below are 32 T cell receptor beta chains sequenced from a single sample in a study of response to subunit inactivated influenza vaccine. From the RT-PCR reads, TCRdb called clonotypes with MiXCR, one entry per CDR3 protein. The repertoire holds hundreds of thousands of distinct CDR3 sequences, approximately 12% seen once, with 13% in the top ten. The specimen was PBMCs from blood, collected 40 to 50 days after vaccination. Every receptor here comes from a man between 45 and 60 years old who received an inactivated influenza vaccine.

V usage is TRBV6-5 and J usage is TRBJ1-5; D might be TRBD1 (5 bases). The V end was cut by 8 bases, the J end by 6 bases, with 11 bases between. Germline lookup yields CDR1 MNHEY and CDR2 SVGAGI. The CDR3 extends over 12 amino acids. In nucleotides, the CDR3 is TGTGCCAGCGGGCAGGGCGGTCAGCCCCAGCATTTT. It translates to CASGQGGQPQHF.

This clonotype was recorded at least ten times. The V gene is TRBV24-1, the J gene TRBJ2-5, with D possibly being TRBD2 (7 bases). CDR3 size: 16 residues. The germline V gene encodes CDR1 KGHDR and CDR2 SFDVKD. V was pared by 1 base and J by 5 bases, with 16 bases between. The CDR3 reads CATSDLMFGGQETQYF. The DNA for the CDR3 is TGTGCCACCAGTGATTTAATGTTCGGGGGGCAGGAGACCCAGTACTTC.

The genes are TRBV27 and TRBJ2-1; 9 bases align to TRBD1. Germline trimming cut 5 bases from V and 6 bases from J; bases unmatched to any gene: 11. The CDR3 runs to 16 residues. The germline V gene encodes CDR1 MNHEY and CDR2 SMNVEV (reference sequence). The CDR3 bases are TGTGCCAGCAGTGCCCAGACAGGGGGGTTATCCAATGAGCAGTTCTTC. Translation gives CASSAQTGGLSNEQFF.

The sample holds many counts of this clonotype. The CDR3 nucleotides read TGTGCCAGCAGCACAACGACTAGCGGGAGGGCCGATACGCAGTATTTT. Translation: CASSTTTSGRADTQYF. V gene TRBV7-2 combines with J gene TRBJ2-3; TRBD2 matches 14 bases. Germline CDR1 reads SGHTA; CDR2 reads FQGNSA. The CDR3 covers 16 residues. The junction had 7 bases not matched to a gene; V was cut back by 5 bases and J by 6 bases.

V gene TRBV2 combines with J gene TRBJ2-7; possible D gene TRBD1, 6 bases. The ends were cut back, 9 bases at V and 3 bases at J, with 15 bases in the middle. CDR3 length: 13 residues. CDR1 SNHLY and CDR2 FYNNEI come from the germline V gene. The CDR3 region has the DNA TGTGCCAGTATGGGGGCCTTGATCTACGAGCAGTACTTC. The encoded protein is CASMGALIYEQYF.

The chain recombines TRBV6-2 or TRBV6-3 with TRBJ1-5; TRBD1 agrees at 9 bases. J was trimmed by 1 base and V by 2 bases; bases with no gene match: 6. CDR3 size: 17 residues. Germline V lookup: CDR1 MNHEY, CDR2 SVGEGT. The CDR3: CASSYPLDRGSNQPQHF. The CDR3 bases are TGTGCCAGCAGTTACCCTCTAGACAGGGGGAGCAATCAGCCCCAGCATTTT.

This clonotype was counted ten times or more. V gene TRBV7-2 combines with J gene TRBJ2-3, with D possibly being TRBD1 or TRBD2 (5 bases each). Germline CDR1 reads SGHTA; CDR2 reads FQGNSA. The CDR3 runs to 13 residues. V dropped 5 bases and J dropped 13 bases, with 19 bases sitting between them. The CDR3 here is CASSLTGTRQEYF. The CDR3 DNA reads TGTGCCAGCAGCCTAACCGGGACCCGTCAGGAGTATTTT.

This clonotype was observed a few times. The chain employs TRBV20-1 and TRBJ2-1; 9 bases fit TRBD2. CDR3 length equals 15 residues. Germline lookup yields CDR1 DFQATT and CDR2 SNEGSKA (reference sequence). V lost 3 bases and J lost 7; bases outside the gene matches: 10. The CDR3 coding sequence is TGCAGTGCTAGCCCCGGCGGGAGGGCCACGAATGAGCAGTTCTTC. As protein: CSASPGGRATNEQFF.

The table lists this clonotype with a few counts. The rearrangement links TRBV13 to TRBJ1-2; the D is unclear. CDR3 length: 13 residues. Trimming left V 8 bases short and J 4 bases short, with 14 bases between. The germline V gene encodes CDR1 PRHDT and CDR2 FYEKMQ (reference sequence). CDR3 nucleotides: TGTGCCAGCTCGCAGAGCCCCTCCTATGGCTACACCTTC. This translates into CASSQSPSYGYTF.

A few counts support this clonotype. The V gene is TRBV4-2, the J gene TRBJ1-3; possible D gene TRBD1, 6 bases. Trimming cost V 1 base and J 0 bases, with 13 bases left between them. The germline V gene has CDR1 LGHNA and CDR2 YNFKEQ. The CDR3 spans 17 residues. Here the CDR3 DNA reads TGTGCCAGCAGCCAAGGCGGGACACCAAACTCTGGAAACACCATATATTTT. Encoded protein: CASSQGGTPNSGNTIYF.

Only a few counts were recorded for this clonotype. This chain joins TRBV7-2 and TRBJ2-5; 7 nucleotides agree with TRBD1. The CDR3 runs 17 residues. The germline CDR1 and CDR2 sequences are SGHTA and FQGNSA. V lost 7 bases, J lost 0 bases, and 14 bases stayed unmatched. The CDR3: CASNLEPGQLYQETQYF. In nucleotides, the CDR3 is TGTGCCAGCAACCTCGAACCGGGACAGCTGTACCAAGAGACCCAGTACTTC.

This clonotype was counted ten times or more. V is TRBV20-1 and J is TRBJ2-1; 10 bases fit TRBD2. V was pared by 0 bases and J by 9 bases, with 8 bases of the junction left unmatched. The CDR3 is made up of 15 amino acids. Germline V gene lookup returns CDR1 DFQATT and CDR2 SNEGSKA (reference sequence). The DNA of the CDR3 is TGCAGTGCTAGAGACAAAAGCGGGAGGGCCCTTGAGCAGTTCTTC. Translation: CSARDKSGRALEQFF.

The sample holds many counts of this clonotype. The V call is TRBV7-2, the J call TRBJ1-5; D is undetermined. Trimming removed 5 bases from V and 6 bases from J, with 11 bases in between. The germline gives CDR1 SGHTA, CDR2 FQGNSA. The CDR3 is made up of 13 amino acids. CDR3 DNA: TGTGCCAGCAGCCCCCAGTGGCCTCAGCCCCAGCATTTT. It specifies CASSPQWPQPQHF.

V gene TRBV18 combines with J gene TRBJ1-1; D is unresolved. This CDR3 spans 16 amino acids. CDR1 and CDR2 (germline): KGHSH, LQKENI. The V end was cut by 3 bases, the J end by 2 bases, with 16 bases between. In DNA form, the CDR3 reads TGTGCCAGCTCACCTTACATCAGAAGCTCCAACACTGAAGCTTTCTTT. Translated: CASSPYIRSSNTEAFF.

This clonotype was observed a handful of times. The chain recombines TRBV5-1 with TRBJ2-5, with TRBD2 matching over 11 bases. Per germline, CDR1 SGHRS and CDR2 YFSETQ. This CDR3 contains 16 residues. The V and J ends lost 4 bases and 5 bases, in that order; junction bases with no gene match: 10. The CDR3 bases are TGCGCCAGCAGCCCGGGACTAGCGGTGTCTCTGGAGACCCAGTACTTC. Its protein product is CASSPGLAVSLETQYF.

The table lists this clonotype with a few counts. The chain has TRBV21-1 and TRBJ2-1; no DNA check was done on the table's D call, TRBD2. TRBV21-1 constitutes a pseudogene. The CDR3 covers 14 residues. CDR3 bases: TGTGCCAGCAGCAAAGGCGGGCGGAACAATGAGCAGTTCTTC. This translates into CASSKGGRNNEQFF.

This clonotype was detected many times. V usage is TRBV11-2 and J usage is TRBJ1-2; no clear D. This CDR3 is 16 amino acids long. The ends were cut back, 5 bases at V and 1 base at J, with 17 bases in the middle. Germline V gene data show CDR1 as SGHAT and CDR2 as FQNNGV. CDR3 region: CASSERTGSFNYGYTF. The CDR3 coding sequence is TGTGCCAGCAGCGAGAGGACGGGCAGTTTTAACTATGGCTACACCTTC.

CDR3: CSASLAGSYNEQFF. CDR3 bases: TGCAGTGCTAGCCTAGCGGGCTCCTACAATGAGCAGTTCTTC. The V and J genes are TRBV20-1 and TRBJ2-1, with 8 positions matching TRBD2. Germline assignment: CDR1 DFQATT and CDR2 SNEGSKA (reference sequence). V gave up 3 bases and J gave up 0 bases; unmatched junction bases: 1. CDR3 length: 14 amino acids.

This clonotype has more than one count but fewer than ten. The V call is TRBV6-2 or TRBV6-3, the J call TRBJ1-5; D not resolved. The CDR3 totals 17 residues. Germline CDR1 MNHEY, CDR2 SVGEGT. V gave up 4 bases and J gave up 0 bases, with 16 bases separating them. CDR3 in DNA: TGTGCCAGCAGTTGGGCCCCGAGCCAGCCTAGCAATCAGCCCCAGCATTTT. It specifies CASSWAPSQPSNQPQHF.

The CDR3, as DNA: TGTGCCAGCAGCTTTGAGACTAGCGGGATGCCTTTCGAGCAGTACTTC. Protein sequence: CASSFETSGMPFEQYF. This chain connects TRBV7-9 to TRBJ2-7, with 11 bases that match TRBD2. V gave up 3 bases and J gave up 6 bases; unmatched junction bases: 10. This CDR3 comprises 16 residues. Germline CDR1 SEHNR, CDR2 FQNEAQ (reference sequence).

The V and J genes are TRBV12-3 or TRBV12-4 and TRBJ2-3, with TRBD2 identical over 14 bases. The length of the CDR3 is 14 residues. The V and J ends lost 5 bases and 7 bases, in that order; junction bases with no gene match: 2. The CDR3 sequence is CASSGTSGRYTQYF. DNA for the CDR3: TGTGCCAGCAGTGGGACTAGCGGGAGATATACGCAGTATTTT.

This clonotype showed up many times. The chain links TRBV7-2 to TRBJ2-5; 8 bases fit TRBD2. Trimming cost V 2 bases and J 7 bases; bases outside gene matches: 0. This CDR3 has 12 amino acids. Germline-derived CDR1 and CDR2 are SGHTA and FQGNSA. The CDR3 sequence is CASSLTSGTQYF. As DNA, the CDR3 is TGTGCCAGCAGCTTAACTAGCGGGACCCAGTACTTC.

As DNA, the CDR3 is TGTGCCAGCAGTTGGGGAGTGGGGAATCAGCCCCAGCATTTT. Its protein product is CASSWGVGNQPQHF. V and J are TRBV6-2 or TRBV6-3 and TRBJ1-5; D uncertain. Germline V gene data show CDR1 as MNHEY and CDR2 as SVGEGT. V lost 4 bases to trimming and J lost 4 bases, with 11 bases between them. The CDR3 spans 14 residues.

V is TRBV7-2 and J is TRBJ2-7, with TRBD2 matching over 9 bases. The V gene end was trimmed by 5 bases and the J gene end by 6 bases; junction bases not matched to a gene: 8. Per the germline V gene, CDR1 is SGHTA and CDR2 is FQGNSA. The CDR3 length is 14 residues. CDR3 residues: CASSLRGGRGEQYF. The CDR3, as DNA: TGTGCCAGCAGCCTGCGGGGGGGCCGGGGCGAGCAGTACTTC.

This clonotype was recorded a few times. CDR3 sequence (DNA): TGCAGCGTTGACGGGATCGATCAACGGGGACCTTACGAGCAGTACTTC. It encodes CSVDGIDQRGPYEQYF. The chain uses TRBV29-1 and TRBJ2-7; either TRBD1 or TRBD2 may supply D (5 bases each). V dropped 3 bases and J dropped 4 bases, with 22 bases sitting between them. CDR1 is SQVTM and CDR2 is ANQGSEA in the germline V gene. The CDR3 extends over 16 amino acids.

The chain links TRBV12-3 or TRBV12-4 to TRBJ2-1; D gene ambiguous. Deletions cut 7 bases from V and 7 bases from J, with 11 bases between. The CDR3 covers 12 residues. CDR3 sequence: CASTLGRNEQFF. The CDR3 DNA follows: TGTGCCAGCACCCTCGGCAGGAATGAGCAGTTCTTC.

V is TRBV7-3 and J is TRBJ2-2, with TRBD1 matching over 7 bases. V gave up 5 bases and J gave up 5 bases; unmatched junction bases: 14. This CDR3 region has 17 residues. CDR1 and CDR2 (germline): SGHTA, FQGTGA. DNA for the CDR3: TGTGCCAGCAGCGTCGACAGGGTGGCAATTATGACCGGGGAGCTGTTTTTT. Residues: CASSVDRVAIMTGELFF.

There are many counts of this clonotype. The junction departs from germline at one end; a sequencing error may be responsible. The chain combines TRBV12-3 or TRBV12-4 with TRBJ1-1, with D possibly TRBD1 on 5 matching bases. The CDR3 loop spans 11 amino acids. The CDR3 DNA is TGTGCCAGCAGCTCCGTTGGGGGTAAGATCTTT. Residues: CASSSVGGKIF.

This clonotype was detected a few times. The chain employs TRBV12-3 or TRBV12-4 and TRBJ2-1; D gene uncertain. The CDR3 loop spans 16 amino acids. V was trimmed by 3 bases and J by 0 bases, leaving 12 bases between them. The DNA for the CDR3 is TGTGCCAGCAGTTTTGCGGCGGCTAGCTCCTACAATGAGCAGTTCTTC. Translated: CASSFAAASSYNEQFF.

Concerning this clonotype itself: A much bigger clone sits one base away, suggesting this may be a read error. The rearrangement uses TRBV9 and TRBJ2-2, with D maybe TRBD2 (6 bases). Germline assignment: CDR1 SGDLS and CDR2 YYNGEE. The CDR3 spans 14 residues. CDR3 amino acids: CASSVRGGTGELVF. The CDR3 nucleotides read TGTGCCAGCAGCGTCCGGGGAGGCACCGGGGAGCTGGTTTTT.

This clonotype was picked up one time. The chain uses TRBV5-1 and TRBJ2-7; 7 bases fit TRBD1. Germline V CDR1 and CDR2: SGHRS, YFSETQ. The CDR3 has 13 amino acids. The V segment lost 0 bases and the J segment 7 bases; nucleotides outside the gene matches: 4. The DNA of the CDR3 is TGCGCCAGCAGCTTGGGAGAGGACAGGGAGCAGTACTTC. Its translation is CASSLGEDREQYF.

This clonotype showed up many times. V gene TRBV5-1 combines with J gene TRBJ1-1; weak D call: TRBD1 (6 bases). Germline V lookup: CDR1 SGHRS, CDR2 YFSETQ. V was cut by 4 bases and J by 3 bases, with 16 bases left in between. CDR3 size: 15 residues. The CDR3 DNA follows: TGCGCCAGCAGCATAGCGGGGGGCGCGGACACTGAAGCTTTCTTT. Translation: CASSIAGGADTEAFF.